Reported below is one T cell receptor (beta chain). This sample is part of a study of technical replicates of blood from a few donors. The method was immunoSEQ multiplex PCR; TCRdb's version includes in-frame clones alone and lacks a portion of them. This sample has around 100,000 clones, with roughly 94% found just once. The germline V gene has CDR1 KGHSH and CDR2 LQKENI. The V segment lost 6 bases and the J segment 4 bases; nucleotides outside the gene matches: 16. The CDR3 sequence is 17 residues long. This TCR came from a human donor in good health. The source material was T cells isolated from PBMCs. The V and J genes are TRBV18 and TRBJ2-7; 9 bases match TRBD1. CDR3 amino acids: CASSPGTGSRDWYEQYF. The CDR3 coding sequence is TGTGCCAGCTCCCCCGGGACAGGGTCGCGTGATTGGTACGAGCAGTACTTC. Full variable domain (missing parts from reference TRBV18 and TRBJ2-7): NAGVMQNPRHLVRRRGQEARLRCSPMKGHSHVYWYRQLPEEGLKFMVYLQKENIIDESGMPKERFSAEFPKEGPSILRIQQVVRGDSAAYFCASSPGTGSRDWYEQYFGPGTRLTVT.